A single T cell receptor beta chain is shown here with its context. This clone has a handful of counts. It lacks a known antigen. No much larger clone exists at a distance of one base, and base qualities are not known. The source of the sample is a study of radiotherapy plus CTLA-4 blockade in lung cancer (dated by TCRdb to about 2018). For context, the study as a whole: Among the enrolled patients, approximately 18% had an objective response, and about 31% reached disease control.

General findings and caveats noted by the study authors: After treatment with radiotherapy and ipilimumab, TCR clones that originated in tumors expanded in peripheral blood. Early dynamic changes in blood T cell clones, together with increased serum interferon-beta after radiation, were reported as the strongest predictors of response.

The study evaluated CTLA-4 blockade (ipilimumab) given together with focal radiation therapy in patients who had chemo-refractory metastatic non-small-cell lung cancer. Libraries came from the immunoSEQ multiplex PCR assay. The source is immuneACCESS, and TCRdb retained only in-frame sequences with V and J called. Part of the clones is not carried over; for the studies checked, unresolved V genes explain less than half of this, and the remainder is unexplained. Counted in this sample were about 59,000 clones; just under 85% of them appeared once. Of the sample, 5% to 6.5% falls within the top ten clones. V is pruned by 4 bases and J by 0 bases, leaving 8 bases of the junction without a gene match. The germline V gene provides CDR1 SGHTS and CDR2 YDEGEE. Taken from cysteine to phenylalanine, the CDR3 has 16 residues. The entry retains the CDR3 DNA only, 48 bases that are in frame from base 1.

This specimen consisted of peripheral blood, obtained from a patient treated with radiotherapy plus ipilimumab. The V gene is TRBV5-8 and the J gene is TRBJ2-3; the junction holds 7 bases that match TRBD2. This TCR came from a human donor with non-small cell lung cancer whose response to radiotherapy plus ipilimumab could not be evaluated. Read as DNA, the sequence is TGTGCCAGCAGCCCGACCGGGACTATTAGCACAGATACGCAGTATTTT. Its protein reads: CASSPTGTISTDTQYF.